This T cell receptor (beta chain) was sequenced in a study of shared T cell receptors in the human thymus (dated by TCRdb to the early 2020s). About the study as a whole: The study examined how self-reactive, shared T-cell receptor alpha chains are generated in the human thymus.

This clone was seen only once. Its antigen specificity is not known. No base qualities exist here, and no much larger clone lies one base off it. The CDR3 holds 15 amino acids from the cysteine to the phenylalanine. CDR3 DNA is the only sequence kept; it has 45 bases, read in frame from the first base. The germline V gene encodes CDR1 MNHNS and CDR2 SASEGT. V loses 6 bases, J loses 6 bases, and the germline ends lie 15 bases apart. The library was generated by the immunoSEQ multiplex PCR assay. TCRdb carries this immuneACCESS record with in-frame sequences only. Its versions omit some clonotypes, under half of them owing to an unresolved V gene in the studies checked, with the rest unexplained. The sample records hundreds of thousands of clones, about 87% of which are singletons. In total, the top ten clones hold 0.0094% of the sample. These records were also assigned to another study, of human thymus T cells. The second source states: The donors were immunologically healthy infants in Finland who had open corrective cardiac surgery for congenital heart defects. Thymus tissue was obtained as surgical resects removed during corrective cardiac surgery. V and J gene segment usage appeared biased in both thymic and peripheral blood repertoires. According to the related research, thymic TCR repertoires were highly overlapping among unrelated individuals. TCR alpha and beta repertoires from roughly 8 infant thymus samples and a few related peripheral blood samples were characterized in the study. Donor ages ranging from about 7 to 250 days were recorded, and five to seven male and a couple of female infants were included in the cohort. Thymocytes were mechanically released from the tissue and were stored as pellets of 10-30 million cells at -70 degrees C. A QIAsymphony instrument was used to extract genomic DNA from the frozen cell pellets. The immunoSEQ multiplex PCR assay was used to amplify the TCRB and TCRAD loci from a standardized quantity of quality-controlled genomic DNA. The amplicons spanned the V(D)J region and were long enough to cover the CDR3 and allow V and J genes to be identified. Through the commercial immunoSEQ service, the amplicons were sequenced on an Illumina platform. Primer bias and sequencing errors were corrected as previously described, and TCRAD and TCRB definitions were based on the IMGT database. The repertoires were analysed using immunoSEQ Analyzer 3.0 and VDJTools for basic statistics, V/J segment usage, diversity estimates, rarefaction and pairwise overlap. Diversity was estimated using the Chao1, ChaoE, Efron-Thisted, Shannon and inverse Simpson indices, and was also estimated on datasets down-sampled to the size of the smallest sample. Repertoire overlap was assessed by strict matching of CDR3 nucleotide sequence, V gene and J gene, and clustering was done by Jaccard-based multidimensional scaling. On average, thymus samples gave about 750,000 unique TCRB clonotypes, whereas blood samples gave 80,000 to 85,000.

The source is a boy younger than two with a congenital heart defect. Donor details come from another sample of the same person, matched by shared clones. Sequenced material: thymocytes. The rearrangement joined TRBV6-1 to TRBJ1-6; no confident D gene assignment can be made. CDR3 region: CASSEAGVSNSPLHF. The nucleotide sequence reads TGTGCCAGCAGCGAGGCCGGAGTGAGTAATTCACCCCTCCACTTT.